The 20 T cell receptor beta chains listed next were all sequenced from one sample in a study of T cells expressing NK-cell markers. TCRdb re-called the 5' RACE reads, yielding one record per CDR3 amino acid sequence without DNA. The repertoire table contains 250,000 to 300,000 distinct CDR3 sequences. The sample comprised blood T cells: a sorted CD56 or NKG2C T cell subset, CD4+ or CD8+ T cells, or bulk PBMC T cells (not recorded which). These receptors were taken from a young man in good health.

The rearrangement joins TRBV30 to TRBJ2-7; TCRdb gives TRBD1 as the D gene, but with no DNA this cannot be confirmed. This CDR3 has 15 residues. CDR1 GTSNPN and CDR2 SVGIG come from the germline V gene (reference sequence). The CDR3 is CAWSRIRDSVYEQYF.

This chain links TRBV20-1 with TRBJ2-1; as DNA is missing, the TRBD1 call by TCRdb cannot be tested. Germline CDR1 and CDR2: DFQATT and SNEGSKA (reference sequence). The CDR3 has 14 residues. The CDR3 here is CSASDARDHNEQFF.

The chain joins TRBV6-5 to TRBJ1-1. The germline V gene has CDR1 MNHEY and CDR2 SVGAGI. The CDR3 extends over 12 amino acids. The CDR3 loop is CASISRTEGAFF.

The rearrangement joins TRBV18 to TRBJ2-1; lacking DNA, the TRBD2 call made by TCRdb goes unchecked. The CDR3 has 14 residues. From germline, CDR1 is KGHSH and CDR2 LQKENI. CDR3 protein: CASSPTSSANEQFF.

The chain joins TRBV20-1 to TRBJ2-7; TCRdb's D gene call, TRBD1, goes unchecked for lack of DNA. Looked up from germline, CDR1 is DFQATT and CDR2 is SNEGSKA (reference sequence). The CDR3 sequence is 11 residues long. CDR3 loop: CSVGGVSEQYF.

The rearrangement uses TRBV12-3 or TRBV12-4 and TRBJ2-4; with no DNA, the TCRdb D assignment of TRBD2 cannot be verified. There are 18 residues in the CDR3. CDR3 in amino acids: CASSRSGRGLLAKNIQYF.

The chain has TRBV4-3 and TRBJ2-7; the TCRdb call, TRBD1, lacks DNA for checking. Germline loops: CDR1 LGHNA, CDR2 YSLEER. The CDR3 has 14 residues. The CDR3 loop is CASSQEPLNYEQYF.

The CDR3 is CASSPSSQGERNTIYF. This chain connects TRBV18 to TRBJ1-3; TCRdb gives TRBD1 as the D gene, but with no DNA this cannot be confirmed. Per the germline V gene, CDR1 is KGHSH and CDR2 is LQKENI. CDR3 length: 16 amino acids.

The chain employs TRBV12-3 or TRBV12-4 and TRBJ2-1; TCRdb's D gene call, TRBD2, goes unchecked for lack of DNA. The CDR3 is made up of 17 amino acids. The CDR3 loop reads CASSNPRTSGRVNEQFF.

This rearrangement joins TRBV20-1 to TRBJ1-5; TCRdb picks TRBD1, but there is no DNA to check that call. The germline gives CDR1 DFQATT, CDR2 SNEGSKA (reference sequence). The CDR3 contains 15 residues. CDR3 sequence reads: CSARVRRAGDQPQHF.

The V gene is TRBV12-3 or TRBV12-4, the J gene TRBJ2-4. CDR3 length: 12 residues. CDR3 sequence reads: CASSPSLNIQYF.

V and J are TRBV7-2 and TRBJ1-1; TCRdb reports TRBD1, a call that lacks DNA to check it against. The V gene's germline CDR1 is SGHTA and CDR2 FQGNSA. This CDR3 has 13 amino acids. CDR3 sequence: CASSLSGVPEAFF. The variable domain in full, with the rest retrieved from reference TRBV7-2 and TRBJ1-1, is GAGVSQSPSNKVTEKGKDVELRCDPISGHTALYWYRQSLGQGLEFLIYFQGNSAPDKSGLPSDRFSAERTGGSVSTLTIQRTQQEDSAVYLCASSLSGVPEAFFGQGTRLTVV.

The chain uses TRBV6-2 or TRBV6-3 and TRBJ2-7; TCRdb names TRBD1, which stays unverified in the absence of DNA. The germline V gene has CDR1 MNHEY and CDR2 SVGEGT. The CDR3 is made up of 13 amino acids. CDR3 residues: CASRRTGGAEQYF.

This chain's CDR3 is CASRMGGNQPQHF. V is TRBV12-3 or TRBV12-4 and J is TRBJ1-5; with no DNA, the TCRdb D assignment of TRBD1 cannot be verified. The CDR3 length is 13 residues.

V gene TRBV20-1 combines with J gene TRBJ2-5; TCRdb calls TRBD1, which cannot be checked without DNA. CDR3 length: 12 amino acids. From germline, CDR1 is DFQATT and CDR2 SNEGSKA (reference sequence). The CDR3 is CSALGAGETQYF.

The chain combines TRBV5-1 with TRBJ2-3; the D gene TCRdb calls, TRBD2, cannot be checked with no DNA. The CDR3 length is 15 residues. CDR1 is SGHRS and CDR2 is YFSETQ in the germline V gene. CDR3 region: CASSLSGTRADTQYF.

The CDR3 reads CSARDPPGLDETQYF. This chain joins TRBV20-1 and TRBJ2-5; with no DNA, the TCRdb D assignment of TRBD1 cannot be verified. This CDR3 is built from 15 residues. CDR1 is DFQATT, CDR2 SNEGSKA, per germline (reference sequence).

The chain joins TRBV20-1 to TRBJ2-2. CDR1 and CDR2 from the germline V gene are DFQATT and SNEGSKA (reference sequence). This CDR3 is built from 14 residues. This chain's CDR3 is CSARHGENTGELFF.

CDR3 loop: CASSQSSGVQETQYF. The V and J genes are TRBV3-1 and TRBJ2-5; lacking DNA, the TRBD2 call made by TCRdb goes unchecked. Germline V lookup: CDR1 LGHDT, CDR2 YNNKEL (reference sequence). This CDR3 is 15 amino acids long.

The chain couples TRBV4-2 to TRBJ2-1; as DNA is missing, the TRBD1 call by TCRdb cannot be tested. Per germline, CDR1 LGHNA and CDR2 YNFKEQ. CDR3 size: 16 residues. The chain's CDR3 is CASSQDFDRDGREQFF.